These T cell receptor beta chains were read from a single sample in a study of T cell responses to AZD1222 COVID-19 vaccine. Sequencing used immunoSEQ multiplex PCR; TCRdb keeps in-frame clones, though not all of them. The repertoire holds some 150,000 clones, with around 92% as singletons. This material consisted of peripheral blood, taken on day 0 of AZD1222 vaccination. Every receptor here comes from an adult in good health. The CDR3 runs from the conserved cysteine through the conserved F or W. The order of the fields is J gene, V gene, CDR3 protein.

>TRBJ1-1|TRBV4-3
CASSQDYRQAFF
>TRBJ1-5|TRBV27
CASSFKGDQPQHF
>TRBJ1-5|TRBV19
CASSLTGDSNQPQHF
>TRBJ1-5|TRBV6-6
CASSYSNSNQPQHF
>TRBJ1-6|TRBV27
CASSRGNSPLHF
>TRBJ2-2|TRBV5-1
CASSLGISSRANTGELFF
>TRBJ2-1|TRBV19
CASSTQLASNEQFF
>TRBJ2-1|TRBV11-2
CASSFLGLHYNEQFF
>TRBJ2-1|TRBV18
CASSRTGGTYNEQFF
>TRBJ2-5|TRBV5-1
CASSLLRQGQETQYF
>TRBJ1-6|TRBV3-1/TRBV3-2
CASSHGDHNSPLHF
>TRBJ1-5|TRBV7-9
CASSSVEDNQPQHF
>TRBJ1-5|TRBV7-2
CASSYSWGSNQPQHF
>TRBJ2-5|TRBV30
CAWIGEGQETQYF
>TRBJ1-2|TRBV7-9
CASSPGGLPTYGYTF
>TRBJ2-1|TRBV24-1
CATSDRSEGGWYNEQFF
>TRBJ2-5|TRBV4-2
CASSQDLPETQYF
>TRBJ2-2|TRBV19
CASSLTGPTGELFF
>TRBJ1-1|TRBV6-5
CASSYGWGNTEAFF
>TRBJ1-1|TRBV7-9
CASSLDLSRGTEAFF
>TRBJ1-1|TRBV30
CASTRGTEAFF
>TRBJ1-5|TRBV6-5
CASGASPLGKPQHF
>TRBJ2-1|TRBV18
CASSGGTGPVQFF
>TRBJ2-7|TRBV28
CASSASGGLSYEQYF
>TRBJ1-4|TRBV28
CASRTTGGAKEKLFF
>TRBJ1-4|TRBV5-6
CASSLAAEKLFF
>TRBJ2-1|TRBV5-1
CASSSASARPTSSYNEQFF
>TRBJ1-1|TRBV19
CASSIVPLRNTEAFF
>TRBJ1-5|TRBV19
CASRHTTGIRNQPQHF
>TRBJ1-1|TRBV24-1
CATADCPEAFF
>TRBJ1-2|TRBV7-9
CASSLTGLRDPPYGYTF
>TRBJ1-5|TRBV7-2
CASSASMVLNQPQHF
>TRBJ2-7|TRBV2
CASSVDRRFGEQYF
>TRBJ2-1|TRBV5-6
CASSLSMDNVNEQFF
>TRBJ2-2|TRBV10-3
CAIRRGGPDTGELFF
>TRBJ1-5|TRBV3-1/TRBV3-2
CASSQGYGSYQPQHF
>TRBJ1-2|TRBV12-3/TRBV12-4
CASSLDVAYGYTF
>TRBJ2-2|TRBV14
CASSPPTENTGELFF
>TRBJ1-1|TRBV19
CASSLSRTGGHTEAFF
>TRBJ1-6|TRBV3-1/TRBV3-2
CASSRTGVESPLHF
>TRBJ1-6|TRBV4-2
CASSQASRGPSPLHF
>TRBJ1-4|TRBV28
CASSLLTRGSYEKLFF